The clone carrying this T cell receptor beta chain was counted between two and nine times. This CDR3 has 8 residues. The germline gives CDR1 SQVTM, CDR2 ANQGSEA. The sample originates from a study of T-cell reconstitution after alpha-beta-depleted transplantation in children. This sample's TCRbeta library carried unique molecular identifier barcodes. One entry per CDR3 protein results from TCRdb running MiXCR on the PCR reads. The data contain about 610,000 distinct CDR3 sequences, 10% to 13% of them singletons. The clonotype was recovered from a human donor who donated a stem cell graft to a child with acute myeloid leukemia. Source: PBMCs from the stem cell graft donor, taken from the stem cell graft. The rearrangement links TRBV29-1 to TRBJ2-1; D not resolved. The CDR3 spells CSDNEQFF. For the CDR3, the DNA is TGCAGTGATAATGAGCAGTTCTTC.